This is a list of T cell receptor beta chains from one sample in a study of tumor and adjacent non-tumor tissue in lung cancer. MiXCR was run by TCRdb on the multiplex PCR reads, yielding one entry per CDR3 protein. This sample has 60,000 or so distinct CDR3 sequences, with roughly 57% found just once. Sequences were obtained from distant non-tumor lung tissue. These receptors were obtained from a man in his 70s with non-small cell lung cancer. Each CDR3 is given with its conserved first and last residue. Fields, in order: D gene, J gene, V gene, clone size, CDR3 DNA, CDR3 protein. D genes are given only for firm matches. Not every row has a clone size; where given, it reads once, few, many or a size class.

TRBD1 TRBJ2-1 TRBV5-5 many TGTGCCAGCAGCGCGGGACAGGGCTTCGGCAATGAGCAGTTCTTC CASSAGQGFGNEQFF
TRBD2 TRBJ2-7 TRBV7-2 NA TGTGCCAGCAGCCTCACCCCCCAGCGGGGACCCCGGTCCGAGCACTACTTC CASSLTPQRGPRSEHYF
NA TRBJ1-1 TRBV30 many TGTGCCTGGAAATGGGTCACTGAAGCTTTCTTT CAWKWVTEAFF
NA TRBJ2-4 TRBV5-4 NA TGTGCCAGCAGCTTGGGTCCTACCAACATTCAGTACTTC CASSLGPTNIQYF
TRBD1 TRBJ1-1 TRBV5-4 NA TGTGCCATCAGCATCTGGGACAGGAGCACTGAAGCTTTCTTT CAISIWDRSTEAFF
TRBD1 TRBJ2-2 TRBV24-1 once TGTGTCACCAGCGACAGGGTCACCGGGGAGCTGTTTTTT CVTSDRVTGELFF
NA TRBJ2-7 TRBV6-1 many TGTGCCAGCGCGTGGCCTACCTACGAGCAGTACTTC CASAWPTYEQYF
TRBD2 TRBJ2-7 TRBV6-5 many TGTGCCAGCAGTTACCCACCGCCCCGCGGGGGGTTTTCCTACGAGCAGTACTTC CASSYPPPRGGFSYEQYF
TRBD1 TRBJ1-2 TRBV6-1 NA TGTGCCAGCGGCAAATCCCCCGGCGGACAGGGGGCGGGTGGCTACACCTTC CASGKSPGGQGAGGYTF
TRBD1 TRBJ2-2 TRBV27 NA TGTGCCAGCAGCCGGGACAGCACCGGGGAGCTGTTTTTT CASSRDSTGELFF
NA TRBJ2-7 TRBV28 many TGTGCCAGCAGTTTGATAGGGGACACCTCCTACGAGCAGTACTTC CASSLIGDTSYEQYF
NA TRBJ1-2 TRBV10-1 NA TGCGCCAGCAGTGAGTCTCCTCGATTCCCATCATATGGCTACACCTTC CASSESPRFPSYGYTF
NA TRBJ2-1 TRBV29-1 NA TGCAGCGCGGACTCCAGCGGGTACTATGAGCAGTTCTTC CSADSSGYYEQFF
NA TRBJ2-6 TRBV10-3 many TGTGCCATCAGGGGTGGTTTTCCCCTCTCTGGGGCCAACGTCCTGACTTTC CAIRGGFPLSGANVLTF
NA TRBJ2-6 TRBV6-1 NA TGTGCCAGCAGGCTCCGGGGCTCTGGGGCCAACGTCCTGACTTTC CASRLRGSGANVLTF
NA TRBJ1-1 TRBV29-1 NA TGCAGCGTCACCCCTGCGAACACTGAAGCTTTCTTT CSVTPANTEAFF
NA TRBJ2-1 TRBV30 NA TGTGCCTGGAGGAGGGCGGGGACATACAATGAGCAGTTCTTC CAWRRAGTYNEQFF
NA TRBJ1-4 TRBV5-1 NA TGCGCCAGCAGCTCCAGACGGGGGGCAAGAACTAATGAAAAACTGTTTTTT CASSSRRGARTNEKLFF
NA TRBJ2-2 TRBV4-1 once TGCGCCAGCAGTCAAGTAACGGGGATATGGACCGGGGAGCTGTTTTTT CASSQVTGIWTGELFF
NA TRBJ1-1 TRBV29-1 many TGCAGCGCTTTAAATGTGAACACTGAAGCTTTCTTT CSALNVNTEAFF
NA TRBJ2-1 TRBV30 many TGTGCCTGGAGTGTAGGGCCAATCAACAATGAGCAGTTCTTC CAWSVGPINNEQFF
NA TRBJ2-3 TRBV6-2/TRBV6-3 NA TGTGCCAACAGAGGCACGGATACGCAGTATTTT CANRGTDTQYF
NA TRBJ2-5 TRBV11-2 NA TGTGCCTGCAGCTTAGCTCCGGACACCCCGGGCGAGACCCAGTACTTC CACSLAPDTPGETQYF
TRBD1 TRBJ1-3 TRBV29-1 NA TGCAGCGCTGAACCCCCCTGGACAGGGGCGGGGGGAAACACCATATATTTT CSAEPPWTGAGGNTIYF
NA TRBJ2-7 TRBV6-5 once TGTGCCAACAGGGACCTCTACGAACATTACTTC CANRDLYEHYF
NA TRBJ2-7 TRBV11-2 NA TGTGCCAGCAGATTTCAGGGGTCGGGGATGGGCATGGCCGAGCAGTACTTC CASRFQGSGMGMAEQYF
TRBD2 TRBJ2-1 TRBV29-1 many TGCAGCGTTGGGACTAGCGGGAGGGCCAATGAGCAGTTCTTC CSVGTSGRANEQFF
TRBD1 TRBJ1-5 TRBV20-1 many TGCAGTACGGACAGGGCATCTCAGCCCCAGCATTTT CSTDRASQPQHF
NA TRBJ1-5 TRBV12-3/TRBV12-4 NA TGTGCCAGCATGCTGCAGACCAACTGGAATCAGGCCCAGCATTTT CASMLQTNWNQAQHF
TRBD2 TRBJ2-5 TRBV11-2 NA TGTGCAGGTGGGAGGGGCCAACAGGAGACCCAGTACTTC CAGGRGQQETQYF
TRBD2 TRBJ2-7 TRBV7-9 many TGTGCCAGCAGCTTGACAGCGGGGGACGAGCAGTACTTC CASSLTAGDEQYF
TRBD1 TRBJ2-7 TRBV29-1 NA TGCAGCGTTGGGACAGGTTTCGAGCGGTGCTTC CSVGTGFERCF
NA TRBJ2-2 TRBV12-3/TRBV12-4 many TGTGCCAGCAGCTTAGCAGGGACCGGGGAGCTGTTTTTT CASSLAGTGELFF
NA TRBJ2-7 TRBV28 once TGTGCCAGCAGACCCCCGATGGCCTACGAGCAGTACTTC CASRPPMAYEQYF
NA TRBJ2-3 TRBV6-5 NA TGTGCCAGTAACCAGGGGGGTCGGGCTGGAGCGCAGTATTTT CASNQGGRAGAQYF
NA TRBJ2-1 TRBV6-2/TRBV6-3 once TGTGTCAGCAGTTACACCCCGGGGGAAAATGAGCAGTTCTTC CVSSYTPGENEQFF
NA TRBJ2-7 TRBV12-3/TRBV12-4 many TGTGCCAGCAGTTCAGGGATTGATTCGACCGAGCAGTACTTC CASSSGIDSTEQYF